A single sample gave rise to the 11 T cell receptor beta chains below, sequenced in a study of T-cell memory formation after mild COVID-19. TCRdb reprocessed the 5' RACE reads with MiXCR, giving one entry per CDR3 protein. This table holds approximately 150,000 distinct CDR3 sequences, roughly 15% found once. The sequenced material came from PBMCs or a T cell subset sorted from them (not recorded which). The receptor set was obtained from an adult woman who had mild COVID-19 (a few samples of this study predate the infection). Cell type and time point are not known.

The chain joins TRBV5-4 to TRBJ2-7; 9 positions agree with TRBD2. This CDR3 region has 15 residues. The junction had 8 bases not matched to a gene; V was cut back by 0 bases and J by 7 bases. CDR1 SGHNT and CDR2 YYREEE come from the germline V gene (reference sequence). The CDR3 nucleotides are TGTGCCAGCAGCTTGGTGGTAGCGGGAGCGGAGGAGCAGTACTTC. It is translated as CASSLVVAGAEEQYF.

In its sample, this clonotype was seen a few times. V usage is TRBV2 and J usage is TRBJ2-7, with 8 bases identical to TRBD1. V trimming: 7 bases; J trimming: 2 bases; junction bases outside the gene matches: 4. The CDR3 totals 13 residues. Looked up from germline, CDR1 is SNHLY and CDR2 is FYNNEI. This CDR3 is CASNPGQAYEQYF. The DNA of the CDR3 is TGTGCCAGCAATCCGGGACAGGCCTACGAGCAGTACTTC.

This clonotype was counted between two and nine times. The rearrangement uses TRBV11-2 and TRBJ2-1; D possibly corresponds to TRBD2 (6 bases). Between the trimmed V and J ends, which lost 3 bases and 3 bases, there was a span of 9 bases. The CDR3 spans 14 residues. Germline CDR1 reads SGHAT; CDR2 reads FQNNGV. The CDR3 DNA sequence: TGTGCCAGCAGCTTCACTAGCCGCTACAATGAGCAGTTCTTC. Translation: CASSFTSRYNEQFF.

The rearrangement links TRBV7-9 to TRBJ2-7; TRBD1 agrees at 8 bases. CDR1 is SEHNR, CDR2 FQNEAQ, per germline (reference sequence). Unmatched junction bases numbered 14, after V lost 5 bases and J lost 5 bases. This CDR3 comprises 16 residues. As DNA, the CDR3 is TGTGCCAGCAGCCAGGGGGCCAGGGGAACGATGGACGAGCAGTACTTC. Its translation is CASSQGARGTMDEQYF.

This clonotype has a handful of counts. J is TRBJ2-1 and V is TRBV7-6, with TRBD2 matching 12 bases. CDR1 and CDR2 (germline): SGHVS, FNYEAQ. V shed 5 bases and J 7 bases; nucleotides not matched to a gene: 6. The CDR3 totals 15 residues. DNA for the CDR3: TGTGCCAGCAGCCTGACTAGCGGGAGTTGGAATGAGCAGTTCTTC. Amino acid sequence: CASSLTSGSWNEQFF.

This clonotype was detected only a few times. The chain joins TRBV18 to TRBJ2-5; possible D gene TRBD1, 6 bases. Germline-derived CDR1 and CDR2 are KGHSH and LQKENI. The CDR3 has 13 amino acids. V lost 5 bases to trimming and J lost 5 bases, with 12 bases between them. The CDR3 DNA sequence: TGTGCCAGCTCAATACAGGGTTGGGAGACCCAGTACTTC. Amino acids: CASSIQGWETQYF.

The chain employs TRBV12-3 or TRBV12-4 and TRBJ1-1, with a possible D match to TRBD1 (5 bases). The CDR3 is 15 residues long. Trimming pared 1 base from V and 5 bases from J, leaving 14 bases between. This chain's CDR3 is CASSLGQGLRTEAFF. The CDR3 DNA reads as TGTGCCAGCAGTTTAGGGCAGGGATTGAGGACTGAAGCTTTCTTT.

This clonotype showed up just a few times. The chain links TRBV10-2 to TRBJ1-4, with 9 positions matching TRBD1. Germline assignment: CDR1 WSHSY and CDR2 SAAADI. The CDR3 runs to 18 residues. J gave up 1 base and V 0 bases, and 6 bases lay outside the gene matches. The CDR3 bases are TGCGCCAGCAGTGAGTCGGACAGGGGATACCTAACTAATGAAAAACTGTTTTTT. It encodes CASSESDRGYLTNEKLFF.

This clonotype turned up a few times. The chain has TRBV19 and TRBJ2-3; no clear D. Germline V lookup: CDR1 LNHDA, CDR2 SQIVND (reference sequence). The V and J ends lost 1 base and 9 bases respectively, with 8 bases between them. The CDR3 is made up of 12 amino acids. In DNA, the CDR3 is TGTGCCAGTAGTATAGGGACGGCAACGCAGTATTTT. Protein sequence: CASSIGTATQYF.

This chain's CDR3 is CASMAGGTGGGEQFF. The DNA of the CDR3 is TGTGCCAGTATGGCCGGGGGGACAGGGGGCGGTGAGCAGTTCTTC. This sequence joins TRBV19 and TRBJ2-1; 12 bases line up with TRBD1. Germline loops: CDR1 LNHDA, CDR2 SQIVND (reference sequence). The CDR3 covers 15 residues. The V segment lost 7 bases and the J segment 9 bases; nucleotides outside the gene matches: 10.

The V gene is TRBV7-9, the J gene TRBJ2-1; D not resolved. Germline V gene sequence: CDR1 SEHNR, CDR2 FQNEAQ (reference sequence). This CDR3 contains 12 residues. V gave up 1 base and J gave up 9 bases, with 7 bases separating them. As DNA, the CDR3 is TGTGCCAGCAGCTTAGACGTGAGTGAGCAGTTCTTC. The encoded protein is CASSLDVSEQFF.